The rows below give T cell receptor beta chains drawn from one sample of a study of naive and memory T cell subsets. TCRdb fed the UMI-ligation and nested PCR reads into MiXCR, producing one record per CDR3 protein. Here the sample spans under 150,000 distinct CDR3 sequences, over 15% being singletons. The sequenced sample was naive CD4+ T cells from blood. The receptors originated from a human donor in good health. The CDR3 runs from the conserved cysteine through the conserved F or W. The D gene is left open where the match is weak. Clone size is given for some rows only: seen once, a few or many times, or a class if the clone is expanded.

v_call: TRBV16
clone_size: few
j_call: TRBJ2-3
d_call: -
cdr3_nt: TGTGCCAGCAGCCCCTCCGAGGGCAGCACAGATACGCAGTATTTT
cdr3_aa: CASSPSEGSTDTQYF

v_call: TRBV5-1
clone_size: -
j_call: TRBJ1-5
d_call: -
cdr3_nt: TGCGCCAGCAGCTTGGACTATGATAGCAATCAGCCCCAGCATTTT
cdr3_aa: CASSLDYDSNQPQHF

v_call: TRBV20-1
clone_size: few
j_call: TRBJ1-2
d_call: -
cdr3_nt: TGCAGTGCTAGATCGGGGTTCAACTATGGCTACACCTTC
cdr3_aa: CSARSGFNYGYTF

v_call: TRBV28
clone_size: -
j_call: TRBJ1-4
d_call: -
cdr3_nt: TGTGCCAGCAGTTTATCCCTCAGGGACAATGAAAAACTGTTTTTT
cdr3_aa: CASSLSLRDNEKLFF

v_call: TRBV30
clone_size: -
j_call: TRBJ1-5
d_call: -
cdr3_nt: TGTGCCTGGTCCGGGACAAATCAGCCCCAGCATTTT
cdr3_aa: CAWSGTNQPQHF

v_call: TRBV28
clone_size: many
j_call: TRBJ2-7
d_call: TRBD1
cdr3_nt: TGTGCCACCGTGGGACAGTCCTACGAGCAGTACTTC
cdr3_aa: CATVGQSYEQYF

v_call: TRBV6-1
clone_size: few
j_call: TRBJ2-7
d_call: -
cdr3_nt: TGTGCCAGCAGTGAACGGGGGTACGAGCAGTACTTC
cdr3_aa: CASSERGYEQYF

v_call: TRBV28
clone_size: few
j_call: TRBJ2-7
d_call: TRBD2
cdr3_nt: TGTGCCAGCTTGAGAAGCGGGGGGGTTCTCTCCTACGAGCAGTACTTC
cdr3_aa: CASLRSGGVLSYEQYF

v_call: TRBV4-3
clone_size: -
j_call: TRBJ2-7
d_call: -
cdr3_nt: TGCGCCAGCAGCCAAGATAGCGGATCAGTAGACGAGCAGTACTTC
cdr3_aa: CASSQDSGSVDEQYF

v_call: TRBV20-1
clone_size: -
j_call: TRBJ2-1
d_call: -
cdr3_nt: TGCAGTGCTAGAAGAGGAATAGCCAATGAGCAGTTCTTC
cdr3_aa: CSARRGIANEQFF

v_call: TRBV7-3
clone_size: -
j_call: TRBJ2-3
d_call: TRBD2
cdr3_nt: TGTGCCAGCAGTCTCTCGGGACTAGCGGGATCTTACCACCGCACAGATACGCAGTATTTT
cdr3_aa: CASSLSGLAGSYHRTDTQYF

v_call: TRBV9
clone_size: many
j_call: TRBJ2-5
d_call: TRBD1
cdr3_nt: TGTGCCAGCAATCCGGGACAGGGAGGAGAGACCCAGTACTTC
cdr3_aa: CASNPGQGGETQYF

v_call: TRBV28
clone_size: few
j_call: TRBJ2-3
d_call: -
cdr3_nt: TGTGCCAGCAGTTCCGCCGAGGAGGGCGGTAGGGATACGCAGTATTTT
cdr3_aa: CASSSAEEGGRDTQYF

v_call: TRBV6-1
clone_size: -
j_call: TRBJ1-5
d_call: -
cdr3_nt: TGTGCCAGCAGGGTTGGGAACAATCAGCCCCAGCATTTT
cdr3_aa: CASRVGNNQPQHF

v_call: TRBV5-6
clone_size: -
j_call: TRBJ1-2
d_call: TRBD1
cdr3_nt: TGTGCCAGCAGCTTAGACAGGGATCAAGGAAGCTACACCTTC
cdr3_aa: CASSLDRDQGSYTF

v_call: TRBV7-2
clone_size: -
j_call: TRBJ2-3
d_call: TRBD2
cdr3_nt: TGTGCCAGCAGCTTAGCTTCGAGCGGGAGAACAGATACGCAGTATTTT
cdr3_aa: CASSLASSGRTDTQYF

v_call: TRBV7-2
clone_size: -
j_call: TRBJ2-3
d_call: -
cdr3_nt: TGTGCCAGCAGCTTAGGGAGAACAGATACGCAGTATTTT
cdr3_aa: CASSLGRTDTQYF

v_call: TRBV12-3/TRBV12-4
clone_size: few
j_call: TRBJ2-7
d_call: -
cdr3_nt: TGTGCCAGCAGTCAAAAATACGAGCAGTACTTC
cdr3_aa: CASSQKYEQYF

v_call: TRBV7-9
clone_size: few
j_call: TRBJ1-1
d_call: -
cdr3_nt: TGTGCCAGCAGCTTAGAAGGATTGGGGACTGAAGCTTTCTTT
cdr3_aa: CASSLEGLGTEAFF

v_call: TRBV4-2
clone_size: -
j_call: TRBJ2-2
d_call: -
cdr3_nt: TGTGCCAGCGCGGGGGCCAGGGGGAACACCGGGGAGCTGTTTTTT
cdr3_aa: CASAGARGNTGELFF

v_call: TRBV6-2/TRBV6-3
clone_size: -
j_call: TRBJ2-1
d_call: -
cdr3_nt: TGTGCCAGCACCGGACTGTACAATGAGCAGTTCTTC
cdr3_aa: CASTGLYNEQFF

v_call: TRBV29-1
clone_size: few
j_call: TRBJ2-3
d_call: TRBD1
cdr3_nt: TGCAGCGCCCGGGGACAGGGCGATGTGGATACGCAGTATTTT
cdr3_aa: CSARGQGDVDTQYF

v_call: TRBV18
clone_size: -
j_call: TRBJ2-5
d_call: -
cdr3_nt: TGTGCCAGCTCACCACCGACTGTAGGGACGAAGACCCAGTACTTC
cdr3_aa: CASSPPTVGTKTQYF

v_call: TRBV5-1
clone_size: -
j_call: TRBJ2-5
d_call: TRBD2
cdr3_nt: TGCGCCAGCAGCTTTCTAGCGGGAGTATCGGGAGAGACCCAGTACTTC
cdr3_aa: CASSFLAGVSGETQYF

v_call: TRBV10-3
clone_size: -
j_call: TRBJ2-1
d_call: -
cdr3_nt: TGTGCCATCAGCAGGGAGGATGAGCAGTTCTTC
cdr3_aa: CAISREDEQFF

v_call: TRBV27
clone_size: -
j_call: TRBJ2-2
d_call: TRBD1
cdr3_nt: TGTGCCAGCAGTCGAAGGACAGGGGCCCAGAACACCGGGGAGCTGTTTTTT
cdr3_aa: CASSRRTGAQNTGELFF

v_call: TRBV30
clone_size: few
j_call: TRBJ1-1
d_call: TRBD1
cdr3_nt: TGTGCCTGGACCAAAACAGGGGGCACTGAAGCTTTCTTT
cdr3_aa: CAWTKTGGTEAFF

v_call: TRBV19
clone_size: -
j_call: TRBJ2-7
d_call: TRBD1
cdr3_nt: TGTGCCAGCAGCCTACCGGGACAGGGGCGCGGGGAGCAGTACTTC
cdr3_aa: CASSLPGQGRGEQYF

v_call: TRBV6-6
clone_size: few
j_call: TRBJ2-2
d_call: -
cdr3_nt: TGTGCCAGCAGTCAGCAGGGAACCACCGGGGAGCTGTTTTTT
cdr3_aa: CASSQQGTTGELFF

v_call: TRBV7-9
clone_size: many
j_call: TRBJ2-7
d_call: -
cdr3_nt: TGTGCCAGCAGCTTGGACGGCGAGCAGTACTTC
cdr3_aa: CASSLDGEQYF

v_call: TRBV29-1
clone_size: -
j_call: TRBJ2-1
d_call: TRBD1
cdr3_nt: TGCAGCGTTGAGCACAGGGGGCTTGGCGATGAGCAGTTCTTC
cdr3_aa: CSVEHRGLGDEQFF

v_call: TRBV20-1
clone_size: few
j_call: TRBJ1-5
d_call: -
cdr3_nt: TGCAGTGCTGCAGTAATCGGTCAGCCCCAGCATTTT
cdr3_aa: CSAAVIGQPQHF

v_call: TRBV7-2
clone_size: -
j_call: TRBJ2-7
d_call: TRBD2
cdr3_nt: TGTGCCAGCGGGACTAGCGGGATGTGGGAGCAGTACTTC
cdr3_aa: CASGTSGMWEQYF

v_call: TRBV12-3/TRBV12-4
clone_size: -
j_call: TRBJ2-1
d_call: -
cdr3_nt: TGTGCCAGCAGTCCCGGGACTCAGCGGTGGAATGAGCAGTTCTTC
cdr3_aa: CASSPGTQRWNEQFF

v_call: TRBV6-2/TRBV6-3
clone_size: -
j_call: TRBJ2-1
d_call: -
cdr3_nt: TGTGCCAGCAGAACCGGACCCTACAATGAGCAGTTCTTC
cdr3_aa: CASRTGPYNEQFF

v_call: TRBV2
clone_size: -
j_call: TRBJ1-5
d_call: -
cdr3_nt: TGTGCCAGCAGGGAACAGGGTGGAACGAATCAGCCCCAGCATTTT
cdr3_aa: CASREQGGTNQPQHF

v_call: TRBV20-1
clone_size: -
j_call: TRBJ2-7
d_call: TRBD1
cdr3_nt: TGCAGTGCCCTCAGGACAGGGCCCCACGAGCAGTACTTC
cdr3_aa: CSALRTGPHEQYF

v_call: TRBV12-3/TRBV12-4
clone_size: -
j_call: TRBJ1-6
d_call: TRBD1
cdr3_nt: TGTGCCAGCCTCTCCCGGACAGGGACGAATTCACCCCTCCACTTT
cdr3_aa: CASLSRTGTNSPLHF

v_call: TRBV6-6
clone_size: few
j_call: TRBJ1-1
d_call: TRBD1
cdr3_nt: TGTGCCAGCAGTTACCCCCTTACCCAAAGACAGGGGTACACTGAAGCTTTCTTT
cdr3_aa: CASSYPLTQRQGYTEAFF

v_call: TRBV19
clone_size: -
j_call: TRBJ2-2
d_call: -
cdr3_nt: TGTGCCAGTAGCCCCGGGCCCCGGGTCACTCGTAAATACGGGGAGCTGTTTTTT
cdr3_aa: CASSPGPRVTRKYGELFF

v_call: TRBV19
clone_size: -
j_call: TRBJ2-2
d_call: -
cdr3_nt: TGTGCCAGTAGTATTATCAGCGCAGCGAACACCGGGGAGCTGTTTTTT
cdr3_aa: CASSIISAANTGELFF

v_call: TRBV7-6
clone_size: few
j_call: TRBJ1-5
d_call: -
cdr3_nt: TGTGCCAGCAGCTTAAACAGGGACGGAGGACAGCCCCAGCATTTT
cdr3_aa: CASSLNRDGGQPQHF

v_call: TRBV7-9
clone_size: few
j_call: TRBJ2-7
d_call: -
cdr3_nt: TGTGCCAGCAGCCCTAGACCAGACTCGTACGAGCAGTACTTC
cdr3_aa: CASSPRPDSYEQYF

v_call: TRBV3-1
clone_size: many
j_call: TRBJ2-3
d_call: -
cdr3_nt: TGTGCCAGCAGCCTTTCCTCTCCGGGCTCCAGCACAGATACGCAGTATTTT
cdr3_aa: CASSLSSPGSSTDTQYF

v_call: TRBV3-1
clone_size: few
j_call: TRBJ1-4
d_call: -
cdr3_nt: TGTGCCAGCAGCCAAGATCTGCAGGGGTCTGAAAAACTGTTTTTT
cdr3_aa: CASSQDLQGSEKLFF

v_call: TRBV7-3
clone_size: few
j_call: TRBJ2-1
d_call: -
cdr3_nt: TGTGCCAGCAGCCCCCGACGGGGCGACAATGAGCAGTTCTTC
cdr3_aa: CASSPRRGDNEQFF

v_call: TRBV28
clone_size: -
j_call: TRBJ2-3
d_call: -
cdr3_nt: TGTGCCAGCAGTTTTGAGTTGCTTGGGCTCACTAGCACAGATACGCAGTATTTT
cdr3_aa: CASSFELLGLTSTDTQYF

v_call: TRBV11-2
clone_size: many
j_call: TRBJ2-5
d_call: TRBD2
cdr3_nt: TGTGCCAGCAGCTTAGGGAGAGCGGGAGTAGAGACCCAGTACTTC
cdr3_aa: CASSLGRAGVETQYF